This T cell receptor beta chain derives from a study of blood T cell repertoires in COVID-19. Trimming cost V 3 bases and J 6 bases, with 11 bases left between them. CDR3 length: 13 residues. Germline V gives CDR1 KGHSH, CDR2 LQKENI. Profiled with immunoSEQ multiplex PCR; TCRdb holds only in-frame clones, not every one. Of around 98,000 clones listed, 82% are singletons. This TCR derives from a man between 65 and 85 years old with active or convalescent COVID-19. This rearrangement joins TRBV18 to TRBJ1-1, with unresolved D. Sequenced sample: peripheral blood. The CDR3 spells CASSPQTEAEAFF. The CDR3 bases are TGTGCCAGCTCACCTCAAACCGAGGCTGAAGCTTTCTTT.